The clone carrying this TCR beta chain was recorded many times. Its antigen remains unidentified. Noted time point: newly diagnosed GD, antithyroid drugs for less than 3 months. The TCR library used RNA extracted from PBMCs. The data derive from a study of regulatory T cells in long-lasting Graves disease. As for the study in general: For a period under 3 months, newly diagnosed Graves' patients had taken antithyroid drugs. General study points: Newly diagnosed Graves' patients had higher TCR diversity than persistent ones. Among the persistent patients, fewer than 3,000 public clonotypes were shared, more than the 966 shared among new patients.

Germline V gene data show CDR1 as SGHTA and CDR2 as FQGNSA. The CDR3 loop spans 19 amino acids. Trimming at V came to 6 bases and at J to 7 bases, leaving 24 bases not matched to a gene. TCR beta libraries were built with iRepertoire HTBI primers and Arm-PCR of CDR3 regions. Per the original methods: Spanning all samples, the identified segments comprised some 62 TRBV and about 15 TRBJ. TCRdb ran MiXCR on the multiplex PCR reads and lists one entry per CDR3 protein. TCRdb's processing, not the authors' own work, is the source of the V and J calls. The sample has approximately 400,000 distinct CDR3 sequences, about a sixth seen once.

This sequence originates from a female donor with Graves disease. The chain has TRBV7-2 and TRBJ2-1, with 7 bases identical to TRBD2. The sample consisted of peripheral blood mononuclear cells (PBMCs), taken at new diagnosis, from a patient treated with antithyroid drugs. The CDR3 is CASSSTWGMGEGRINEQFF. DNA for the CDR3: TGTGCCAGCAGTTCTACTTGGGGGATGGGGGAGGGAAGAATAAATGAGCAGTTCTTC.